What follows describes a single TCR beta chain. The read ends 3 residues shy of where the CDR3 ends; the end is completed using the germline J gene. The data were taken from a study of T cells in women clearing cervical HPV infection. This CDR3 has 11 amino acids. From germline, CDR1 is DFQATT and CDR2 SNEGSKA (reference sequence). V was trimmed by 6 bases and J by 1 base, leaving 4 bases between them. Profiling relied on immunoSEQ multiplex PCR, and the TCRdb table lists in-frame clones only, not all of them. The sample's table shows 40,000 or so clones. This TCR was recovered from a woman between 18 and 70 years old with a cervical HPV16 infection that either progressed to CIN3+ or cleared (not recorded which). This chain uses TRBV20-1 with TRBJ2-1; D is ambiguous. Sample: blood buffy coat. CDR3 bases read: TGCAGTGCCATGTCCTACAATGAG. The encoded protein is CSAMSYNE. The full CDR3 protein reads CSAMSYNEQFF.